This T cell receptor beta chain was retrieved from a study of blood T cell repertoires in COVID-19. Generated by immunoSEQ multiplex PCR, the TCRdb table keeps only in-frame clones and is missing some. In the table there are 200,000 to 250,000 clones, about four fifths of which are singletons. Germline V gives CDR1 LGHDT, CDR2 YNNKEL (reference sequence). V was cut by 1 base and J by 3 bases, with 12 bases left in between. This CDR3 has 16 amino acids. Sequenced sample: PBMCs or T cells enriched from blood (not recorded which). V is TRBV3-1 (or the pseudogene TRBV3-2) and J is TRBJ2-2, with D tentatively TRBD2 (6 bases). The clonotype was recovered from a woman between 50 and 59 years old who had been exposed to COVID-19. CDR3 sequence: CASSQVALADTGELFF. The CDR3, as DNA: TGTGCCAGCAGCCAAGTAGCACTAGCCGACACCGGGGAGCTGTTTTTT.